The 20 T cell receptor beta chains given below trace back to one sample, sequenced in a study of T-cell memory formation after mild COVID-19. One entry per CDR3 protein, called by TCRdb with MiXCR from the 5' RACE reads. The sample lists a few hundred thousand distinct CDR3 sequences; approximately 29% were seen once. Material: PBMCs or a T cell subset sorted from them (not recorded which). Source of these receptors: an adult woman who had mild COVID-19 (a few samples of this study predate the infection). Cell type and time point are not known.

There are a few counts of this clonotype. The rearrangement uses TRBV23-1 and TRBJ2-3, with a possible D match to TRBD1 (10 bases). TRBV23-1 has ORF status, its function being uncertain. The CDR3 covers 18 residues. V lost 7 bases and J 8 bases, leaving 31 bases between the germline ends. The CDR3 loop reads CASNRTGGVAGVFATQYF. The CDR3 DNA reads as TGCGCCAGCAACCGGACAGGGGGAGTAGCGGGAGTATTCGCTACGCAGTATTTT.

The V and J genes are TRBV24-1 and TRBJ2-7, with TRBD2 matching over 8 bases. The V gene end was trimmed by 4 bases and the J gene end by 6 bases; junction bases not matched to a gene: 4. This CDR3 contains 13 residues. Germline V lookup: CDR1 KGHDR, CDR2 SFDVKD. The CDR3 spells CATSERTSREQYF. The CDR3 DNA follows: TGTGCCACCAGTGAAAGGACTAGCCGCGAGCAGTACTTC.

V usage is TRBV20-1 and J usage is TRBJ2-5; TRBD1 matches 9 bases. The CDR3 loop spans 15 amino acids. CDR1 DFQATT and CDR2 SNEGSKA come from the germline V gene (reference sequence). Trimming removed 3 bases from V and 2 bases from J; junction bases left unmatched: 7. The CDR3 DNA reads TGCAGTGCTAGCTATCGGGACAGGGTGCAAGAGACCCAGTACTTC. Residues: CSASYRDRVQETQYF.

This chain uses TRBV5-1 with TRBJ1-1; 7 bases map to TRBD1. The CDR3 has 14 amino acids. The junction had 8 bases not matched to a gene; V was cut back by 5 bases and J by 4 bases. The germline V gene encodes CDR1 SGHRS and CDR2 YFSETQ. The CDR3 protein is CASRTGTERTEAFF. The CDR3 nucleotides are TGCGCCAGCAGAACCGGGACAGAGCGCACTGAAGCTTTCTTT.

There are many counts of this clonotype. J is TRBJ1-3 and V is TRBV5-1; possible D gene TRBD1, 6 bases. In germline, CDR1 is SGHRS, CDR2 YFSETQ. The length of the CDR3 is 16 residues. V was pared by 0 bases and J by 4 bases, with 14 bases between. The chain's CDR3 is CASSLGPKTGGNTIYF. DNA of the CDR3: TGCGCCAGCAGCTTGGGCCCGAAGACAGGAGGAAACACCATATATTTT. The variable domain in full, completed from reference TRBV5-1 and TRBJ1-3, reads KAGVTQTPRYLIKTRGQQVTLSCSPISGHRSVSWYQQTPGQGLQFLFEYFSETQRNKGNFPGRFSGRQFSNSRSEMNVSTLELGDSALYLCASSLGPKTGGNTIYFGEGSWLTVV.

CDR3 DNA: TGTGCCAGCAGCACGGGAAGGAACACTGAAGCTTTCTTT. As protein: CASSTGRNTEAFF. V gene TRBV7-3 combines with J gene TRBJ1-1; D is undetermined. This CDR3 has 13 residues. CDR1 is SGHTA, CDR2 FQGTGA, per germline. The ends were cut back, 5 bases at V and 1 base at J, with 8 bases in the middle.

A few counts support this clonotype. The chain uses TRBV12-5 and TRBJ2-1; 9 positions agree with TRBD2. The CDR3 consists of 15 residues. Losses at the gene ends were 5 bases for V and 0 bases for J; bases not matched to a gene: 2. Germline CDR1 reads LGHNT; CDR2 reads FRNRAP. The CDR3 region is CASGNSGGSYNEQFF. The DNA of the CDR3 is TGTGCTAGTGGTAATAGCGGGGGCTCCTACAATGAGCAGTTCTTC. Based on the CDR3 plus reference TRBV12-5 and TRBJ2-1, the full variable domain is DARVTQTPRHKVTEMGQEVTMRCQPILGHNTVFWYRQTMMQGLELLAYFRNRAPLDDSGMPKDRFSAEMPDATLATLKIQPSEPRDSAVYFCASGNSGGSYNEQFFGPGTRLTVL.

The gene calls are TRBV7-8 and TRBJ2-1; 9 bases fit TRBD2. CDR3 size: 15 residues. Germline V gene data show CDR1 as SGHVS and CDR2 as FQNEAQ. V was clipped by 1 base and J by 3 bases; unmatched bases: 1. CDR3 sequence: CASSLGTSVYNEQFF. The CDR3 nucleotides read TGTGCCAGCAGCTTAGGGACTAGCGTCTACAATGAGCAGTTCTTC.

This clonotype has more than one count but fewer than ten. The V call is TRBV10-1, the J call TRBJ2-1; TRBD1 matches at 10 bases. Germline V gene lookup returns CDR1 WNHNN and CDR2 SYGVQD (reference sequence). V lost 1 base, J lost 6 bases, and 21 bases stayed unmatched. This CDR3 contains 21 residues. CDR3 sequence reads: CASSEWAPGQGNCPPSNEQFF. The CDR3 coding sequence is TGCGCCAGCAGTGAGTGGGCACCGGGACAGGGGAACTGTCCTCCGAGCAATGAGCAGTTCTTC.

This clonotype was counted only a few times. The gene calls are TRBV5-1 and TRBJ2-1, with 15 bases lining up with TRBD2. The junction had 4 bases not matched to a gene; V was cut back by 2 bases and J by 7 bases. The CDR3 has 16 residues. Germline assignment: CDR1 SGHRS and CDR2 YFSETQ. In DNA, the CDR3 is TGCGCCAGCAGCTTTACCGGGACTAGCGGGGGGAATGAGCAGTTCTTC. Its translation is CASSFTGTSGGNEQFF.

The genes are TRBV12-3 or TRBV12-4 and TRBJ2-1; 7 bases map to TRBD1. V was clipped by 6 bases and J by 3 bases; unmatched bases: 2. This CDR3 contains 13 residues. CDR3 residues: CASSWDSYNEQFF. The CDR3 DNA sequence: TGTGCCAGCAGCTGGGACAGCTACAATGAGCAGTTCTTC.

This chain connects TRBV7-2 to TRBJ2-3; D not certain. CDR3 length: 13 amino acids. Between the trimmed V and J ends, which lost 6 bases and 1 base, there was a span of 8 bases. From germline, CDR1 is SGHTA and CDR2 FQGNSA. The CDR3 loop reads CASRSAGTDTQYF. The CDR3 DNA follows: TGTGCCAGCAGATCCGCCGGCACAGATACGCAGTATTTT. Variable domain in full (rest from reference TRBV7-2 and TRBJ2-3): GAGVSQSPSNKVTEKGKDVELRCDPISGHTALYWYRQSLGQGLEFLIYFQGNSAPDKSGLPSDRFSAERTGGSVSTLTIQRTQQEDSAVYLCASRSAGTDTQYFGPGTRLTVL.

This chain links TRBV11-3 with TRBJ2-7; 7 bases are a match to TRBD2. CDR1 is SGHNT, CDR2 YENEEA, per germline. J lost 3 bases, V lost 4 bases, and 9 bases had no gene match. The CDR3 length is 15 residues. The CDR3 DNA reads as TGTGCCAGCAGCTCCCCCGGCGGGAGCCGCTACGAGCAGTACTTC. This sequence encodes CASSSPGGSRYEQYF. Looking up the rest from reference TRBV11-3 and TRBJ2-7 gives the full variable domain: EAGVVQSPRYKIIEKKQPVAFWCNPISGHNTLYWYLQNLGQGPELLIRYENEEAVDDSQLPKDRFSAERLKGVDSTLKIQPAELGDSAVYLCASSSPGGSRYEQYFGPGTRLTVT.

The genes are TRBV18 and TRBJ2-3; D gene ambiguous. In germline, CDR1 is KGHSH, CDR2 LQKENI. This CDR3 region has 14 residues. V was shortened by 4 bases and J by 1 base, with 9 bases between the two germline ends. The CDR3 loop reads CASSLEKGTDTQYF. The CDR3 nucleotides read TGTGCCAGCTCACTTGAGAAGGGCACAGATACGCAGTATTTT.

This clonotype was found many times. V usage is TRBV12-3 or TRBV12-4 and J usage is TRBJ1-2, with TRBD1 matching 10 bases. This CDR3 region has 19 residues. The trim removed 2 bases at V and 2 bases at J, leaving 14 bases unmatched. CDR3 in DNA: TGTGCCAGCAGTTTAAGCCCATCGGGACAGGGGCGAACGAACTATGGCTACACCTTC. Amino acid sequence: CASSLSPSGQGRTNYGYTF.

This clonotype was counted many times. CDR3 DNA: TGTGCCAGCAGCCAAGGACAGAGACTAGCGGACCAAGAGACCCAGTACTTC. It yields the protein CASSQGQRLADQETQYF. The chain employs TRBV4-2 and TRBJ2-5; TRBD2 matches at 9 bases. Trimming took 1 base from V and 0 from J; bases not matched to a gene: 6. This CDR3 contains 17 residues. The germline CDR1 and CDR2 sequences are LGHNA and YNFKEQ.

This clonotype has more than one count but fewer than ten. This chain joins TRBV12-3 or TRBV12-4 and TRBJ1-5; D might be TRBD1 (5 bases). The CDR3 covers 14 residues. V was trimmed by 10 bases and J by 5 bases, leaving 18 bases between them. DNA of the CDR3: TGTGCCACCCGCGAGGGAGGGGAGTATCAGCCCCAGCATTTT. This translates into CATREGGEYQPQHF.

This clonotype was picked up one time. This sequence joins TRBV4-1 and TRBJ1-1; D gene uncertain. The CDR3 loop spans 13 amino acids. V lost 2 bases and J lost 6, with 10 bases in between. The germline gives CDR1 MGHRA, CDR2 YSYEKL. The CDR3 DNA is TGCGCCAGCAGCCAACCCCGAGGACCTGAAGCTTTCTTT. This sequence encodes CASSQPRGPEAFF.

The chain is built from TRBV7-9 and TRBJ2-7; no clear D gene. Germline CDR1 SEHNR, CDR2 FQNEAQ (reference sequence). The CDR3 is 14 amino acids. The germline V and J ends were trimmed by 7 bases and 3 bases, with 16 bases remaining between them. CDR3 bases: TGTGCCAGCACGGATCGTGGGAAGATCTACGAGCAGTACTTC. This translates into CASTDRGKIYEQYF.

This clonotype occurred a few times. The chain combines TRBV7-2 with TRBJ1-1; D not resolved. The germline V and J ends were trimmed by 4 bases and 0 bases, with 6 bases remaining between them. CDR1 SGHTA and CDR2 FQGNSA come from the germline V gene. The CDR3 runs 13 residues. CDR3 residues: CASSSQMNTEAFF. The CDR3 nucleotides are TGTGCCAGCAGCTCTCAGATGAACACTGAAGCTTTCTTT.